The entry below gives a single TCR beta chain sequence along with its context. Its antigen remains unidentified. This sample is drawn from a study of T cell responses to AZD1222 COVID-19 vaccine. Study findings and constraints: Among spike-specific TCRs, nearly half reportedly target unmutated variant regions.

The V gene's germline CDR1 is LGHNA and CDR2 YNFKEQ. The CDR3 sequence is 14 residues long. V was clipped by 4 bases and J by 3 bases, with 12 bases between them. The table came from immunoSEQ multiplex PCR; TCRdb's copy has only in-frame clones and leaves some out. The sample lists around 130,000 clones, around nine tenths occurring once. The sequenced sample was peripheral blood, obtained on day 0 of AZD1222 vaccination. The TCR was taken from an adult in good health. This chain joins TRBV4-2 and TRBJ1-1; D gene ambiguous. This chain's CDR3 is CASSPRIGDTEAFF. The DNA for the CDR3 is TGTGCCAGCAGCCCTAGGATAGGTGACACTGAAGCTTTCTTT.